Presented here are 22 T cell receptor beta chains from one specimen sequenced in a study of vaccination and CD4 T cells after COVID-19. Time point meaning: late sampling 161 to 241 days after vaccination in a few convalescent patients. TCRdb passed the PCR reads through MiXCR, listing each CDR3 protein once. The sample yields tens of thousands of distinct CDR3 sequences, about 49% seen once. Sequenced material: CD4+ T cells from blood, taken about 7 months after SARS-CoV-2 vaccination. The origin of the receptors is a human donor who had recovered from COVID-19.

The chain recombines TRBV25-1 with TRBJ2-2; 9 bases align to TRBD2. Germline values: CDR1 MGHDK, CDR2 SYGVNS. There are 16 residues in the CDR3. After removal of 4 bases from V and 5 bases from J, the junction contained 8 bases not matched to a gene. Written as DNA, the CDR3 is TGTGCCAGCAGTGCTTATGTAGCGGGAGTTACCGGGGAGCTGTTTTTT. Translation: CASSAYVAGVTGELFF.

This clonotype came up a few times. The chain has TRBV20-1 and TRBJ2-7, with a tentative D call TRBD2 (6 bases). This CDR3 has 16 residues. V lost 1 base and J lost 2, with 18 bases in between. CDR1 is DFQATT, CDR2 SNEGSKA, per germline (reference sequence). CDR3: CSARGGTPGETYEQYF. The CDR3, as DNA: TGCAGTGCTAGAGGCGGCACGCCGGGAGAGACCTACGAGCAGTACTTC.

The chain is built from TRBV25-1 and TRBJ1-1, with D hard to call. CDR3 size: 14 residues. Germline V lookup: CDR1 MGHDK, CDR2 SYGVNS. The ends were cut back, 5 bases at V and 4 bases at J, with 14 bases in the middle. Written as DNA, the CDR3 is TGTGCCAGCAGTCCGCAGGACGAACCCACTGAAGCTTTCTTT. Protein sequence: CASSPQDEPTEAFF.

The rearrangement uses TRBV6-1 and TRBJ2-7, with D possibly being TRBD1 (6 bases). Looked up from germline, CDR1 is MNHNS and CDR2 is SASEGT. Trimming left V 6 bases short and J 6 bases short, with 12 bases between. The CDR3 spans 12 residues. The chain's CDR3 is CASSHRVREQYF. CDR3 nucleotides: TGTGCCAGCAGCCACAGGGTCCGCGAGCAGTACTTC.

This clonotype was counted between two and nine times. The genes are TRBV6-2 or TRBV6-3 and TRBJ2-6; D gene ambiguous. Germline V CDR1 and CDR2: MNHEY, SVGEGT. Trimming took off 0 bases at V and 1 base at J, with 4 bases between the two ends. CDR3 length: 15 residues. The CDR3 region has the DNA TGTGCCAGCAGTTACTCGGGGTCTGGGGCCAACGTCCTGACTTTC. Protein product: CASSYSGSGANVLTF.

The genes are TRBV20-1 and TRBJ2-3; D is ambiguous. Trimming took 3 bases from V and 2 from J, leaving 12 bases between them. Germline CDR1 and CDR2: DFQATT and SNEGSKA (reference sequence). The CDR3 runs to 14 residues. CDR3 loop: CSARMQTNTDTQYF. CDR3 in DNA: TGCAGTGCTAGGATGCAAACAAACACAGATACGCAGTATTTT.

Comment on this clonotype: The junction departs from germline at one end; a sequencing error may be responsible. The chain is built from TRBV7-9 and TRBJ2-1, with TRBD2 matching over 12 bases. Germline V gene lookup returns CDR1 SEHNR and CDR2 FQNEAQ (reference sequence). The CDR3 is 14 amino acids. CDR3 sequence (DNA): TGTGCCAGCAGCCTAGCGGGAGGGACCAATGAGCAGTTCTTC. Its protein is CASSLAGGTNEQFF.

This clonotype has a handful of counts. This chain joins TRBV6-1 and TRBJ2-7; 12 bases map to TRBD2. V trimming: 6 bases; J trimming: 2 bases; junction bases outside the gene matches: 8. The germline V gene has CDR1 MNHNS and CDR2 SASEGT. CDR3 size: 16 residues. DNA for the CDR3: TGTGCCAGCAGCCTAGCGGGAGGGCCAGGGACCTACGAGCAGTACTTC. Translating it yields CASSLAGGPGTYEQYF.

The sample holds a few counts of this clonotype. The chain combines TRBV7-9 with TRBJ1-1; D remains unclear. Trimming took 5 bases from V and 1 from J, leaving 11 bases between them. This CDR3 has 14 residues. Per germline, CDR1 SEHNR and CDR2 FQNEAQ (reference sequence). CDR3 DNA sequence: TGTGCCAGCAGCCCGGATTACCGGAACACTGAAGCTTTCTTT. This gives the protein CASSPDYRNTEAFF. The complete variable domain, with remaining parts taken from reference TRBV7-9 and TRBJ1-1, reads DTGVSQNPRHKITKRGQNVTFRCDPISEHNRLYWYRQTLGQGPEFLTYFQNEAQLEKSRLLSDRFSAERPKGSFSTLEIQRTEQGDSAMYLCASSPDYRNTEAFFGQGTRLTVV.

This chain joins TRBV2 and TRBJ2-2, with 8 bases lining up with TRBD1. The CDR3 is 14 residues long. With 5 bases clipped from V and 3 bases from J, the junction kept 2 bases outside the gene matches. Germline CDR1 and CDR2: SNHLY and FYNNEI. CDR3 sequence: CASSRQGYTGELFF. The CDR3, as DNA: TGTGCCAGCAGTAGACAGGGGTACACCGGGGAGCTGTTTTTT.

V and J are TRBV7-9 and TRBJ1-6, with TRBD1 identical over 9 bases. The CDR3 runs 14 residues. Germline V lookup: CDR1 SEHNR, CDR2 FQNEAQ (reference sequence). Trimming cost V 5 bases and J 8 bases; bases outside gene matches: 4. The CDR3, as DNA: TGTGCCAGCAGCCAAGACAGGGGGGATTCACCCCTCCACTTT. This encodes CASSQDRGDSPLHF.

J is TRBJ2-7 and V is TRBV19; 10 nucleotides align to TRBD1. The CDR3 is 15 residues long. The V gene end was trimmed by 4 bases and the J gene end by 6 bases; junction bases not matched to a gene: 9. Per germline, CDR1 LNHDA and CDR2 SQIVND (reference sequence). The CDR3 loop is CASSTSGDRGFEQYF. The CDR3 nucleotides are TGTGCCAGTAGTACGTCCGGGGACAGGGGATTCGAGCAGTACTTC.

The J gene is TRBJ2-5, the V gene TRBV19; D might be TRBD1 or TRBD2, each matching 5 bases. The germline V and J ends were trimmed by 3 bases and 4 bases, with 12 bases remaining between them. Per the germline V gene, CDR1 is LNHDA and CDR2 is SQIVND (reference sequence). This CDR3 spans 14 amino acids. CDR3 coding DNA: TGTGCCAGTAGTATTGGGACGTTACGAGAGACCCAGTACTTC. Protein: CASSIGTLRETQYF.

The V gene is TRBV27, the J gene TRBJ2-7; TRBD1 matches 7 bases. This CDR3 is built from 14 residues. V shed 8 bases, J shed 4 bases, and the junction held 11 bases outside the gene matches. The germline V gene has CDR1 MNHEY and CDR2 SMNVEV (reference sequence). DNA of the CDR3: TGTGCCAGCGGAATAGGGGGCGGTTTATACGAGCAGTACTTC. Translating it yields CASGIGGGLYEQYF.

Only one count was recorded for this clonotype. CDR3 coding DNA: TGTGCCAGCAGTGAGGATACAGGGGGGTACACTGAAGCTTTCTTT. It specifies CASSEDTGGYTEAFF. V gene TRBV25-1 combines with J gene TRBJ1-1; TRBD1 aligns across 8 bases. J gave up 3 bases and V 3 bases, and 6 bases lay outside the gene matches. CDR3 size: 15 residues. CDR1 MGHDK and CDR2 SYGVNS come from the germline V gene.

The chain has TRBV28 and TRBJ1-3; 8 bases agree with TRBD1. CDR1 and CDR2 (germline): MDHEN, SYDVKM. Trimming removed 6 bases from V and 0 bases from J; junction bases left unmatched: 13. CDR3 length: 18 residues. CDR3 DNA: TGTGCCAGCAGGCCAAACTCAAGGACAGGGCGCTCTGGAAACACCATATATTTT. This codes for CASRPNSRTGRSGNTIYF.

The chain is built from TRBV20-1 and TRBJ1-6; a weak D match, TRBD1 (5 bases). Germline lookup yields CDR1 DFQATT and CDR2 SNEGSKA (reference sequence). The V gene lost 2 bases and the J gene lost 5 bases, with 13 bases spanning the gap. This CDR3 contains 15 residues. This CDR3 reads CSARSGGSNNSPLHF. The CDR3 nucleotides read TGCAGTGCTAGATCCGGGGGATCGAATAATTCACCCCTCCACTTT.

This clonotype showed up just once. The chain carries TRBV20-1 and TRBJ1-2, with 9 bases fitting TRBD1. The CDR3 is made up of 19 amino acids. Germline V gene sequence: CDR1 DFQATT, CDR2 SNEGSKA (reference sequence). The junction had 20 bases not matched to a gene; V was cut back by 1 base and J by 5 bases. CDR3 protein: CSARGDRVSKFPGWYGYTF. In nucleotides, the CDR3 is TGCAGTGCTAGAGGGGACAGGGTGTCAAAATTTCCTGGGTGGTATGGCTACACCTTC.

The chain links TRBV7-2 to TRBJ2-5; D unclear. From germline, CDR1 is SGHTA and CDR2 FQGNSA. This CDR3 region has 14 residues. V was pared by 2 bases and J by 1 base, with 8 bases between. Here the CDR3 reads CASSLTRFQETQYF. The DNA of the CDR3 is TGTGCCAGCAGCTTAACCCGCTTCCAAGAGACCCAGTACTTC. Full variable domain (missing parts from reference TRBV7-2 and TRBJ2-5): GAGVSQSPSNKVTEKGKDVELRCDPISGHTALYWYRQSLGQGLEFLIYFQGNSAPDKSGLPSDRFSAERTGGSVSTLTIQRTQQEDSAVYLCASSLTRFQETQYFGPGTRLLVL.

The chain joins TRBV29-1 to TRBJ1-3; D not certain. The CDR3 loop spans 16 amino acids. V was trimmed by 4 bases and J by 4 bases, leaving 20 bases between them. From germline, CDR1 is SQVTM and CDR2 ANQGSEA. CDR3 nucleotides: TGCAGCGTTGGGGGATGGGATTCGGATGCCGGAAACACCATATATTTT. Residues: CSVGGWDSDAGNTIYF.

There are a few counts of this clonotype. The CDR3 here is CASSGVGAQETQYF. The CDR3 DNA reads TGTGCCAGCAGCGGGGTAGGGGCCCAAGAGACCCAGTACTTC. The rearrangement uses TRBV7-6 and TRBJ2-5; TRBD1 is a possible D gene (5 bases). The CDR3 extends over 14 amino acids. The germline V gene encodes CDR1 SGHVS and CDR2 FNYEAQ. The V end lost 5 bases, the J end lost 1 base, and 11 bases lay between the germline ends.

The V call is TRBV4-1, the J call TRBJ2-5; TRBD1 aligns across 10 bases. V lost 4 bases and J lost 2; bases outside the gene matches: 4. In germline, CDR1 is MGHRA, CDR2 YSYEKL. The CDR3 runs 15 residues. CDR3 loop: CASSRDRGFQETQYF. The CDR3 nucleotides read TGCGCCAGCAGCCGGGACAGGGGTTTTCAAGAGACCCAGTACTTC.